This T cell receptor (beta chain) was profiled in a study of CD8 T cells in ankylosing spondylitis. Study-wide results and caveats: Some motif variants had been reported before (in reactive arthritis synovial fluid and blood). Reports say disease-linked clones showed up significantly more in matched ankylosing spondylitis synovial fluid.

A quantitative 5'-RACE method, one with molecular barcodes, was used to make TCR beta libraries. TCRdb ran MiXCR on the 5' RACE reads and lists one entry per CDR3 protein. Of about 160,000 distinct CDR3 sequences listed, about 18% are singletons. This clonotype appeared many times. Its antigen is unidentified. The CDR3 has 15 amino acids. The V and J ends lost 3 bases and 7 bases, in that order; junction bases with no gene match: 8. Germline CDR1 is KGHSH and CDR2 is LQKENI. Sequenced material: blood, either unsorted or a sorted T cell fraction (not recorded which). The V call is TRBV18, the J call TRBJ2-4, with TRBD1 matching over 8 bases. The sequence derives from a male donor with ankylosing spondylitis or in good health (not recorded which). The DNA of the CDR3 is TGTGCCAGCTCACCCAATACCGGACAGGGCAACATTCAGTACTTC. This codes for CASSPNTGQGNIQYF.